Sequencing of this T cell receptor (beta chain) was carried out in a study of T-cell memory formation after mild COVID-19. Comments on this clonotype: Its antigen is unidentified.

This CDR3 has 11 residues. The V gene lost 8 bases and the J gene lost 3 bases, with 7 bases spanning the gap. MiXCR, run by TCRdb on the 5' RACE reads, gives a single entry per CDR3 protein. The sample includes about half a million distinct CDR3 sequences, 15% to 20% of them seen just once. Findings and caveats of the study: CD4+ clones that contracted lay mainly in CM and EM; CD8+ ones lay in EMRA.

The TCR originated in an adult woman who had mild COVID-19 (a few samples of this study predate the infection). Cell type and time point are not known. The source material was PBMCs or a T cell subset sorted from them (not recorded which). This chain uses TRBV12-3 or TRBV12-4 with TRBJ1-1, with D unclear. The CDR3 coding sequence is TGTGCCAGCGTAGTGTACACTGAAGCTTTCTTT. It specifies CASVVYTEAFF.